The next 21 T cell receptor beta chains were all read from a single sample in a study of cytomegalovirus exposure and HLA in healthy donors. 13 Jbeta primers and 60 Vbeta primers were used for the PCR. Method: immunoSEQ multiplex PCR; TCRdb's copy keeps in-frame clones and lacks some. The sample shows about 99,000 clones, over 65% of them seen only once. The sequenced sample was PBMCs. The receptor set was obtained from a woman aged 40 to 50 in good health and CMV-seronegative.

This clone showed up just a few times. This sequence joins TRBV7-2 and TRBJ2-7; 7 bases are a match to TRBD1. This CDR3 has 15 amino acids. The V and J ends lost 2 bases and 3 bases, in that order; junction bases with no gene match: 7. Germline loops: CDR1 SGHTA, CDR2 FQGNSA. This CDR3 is CASSLRTGPLYEQYF. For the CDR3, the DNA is TGTGCCAGCAGCTTACGGACAGGACCTCTCTACGAGCAGTACTTC.

The CDR3 region has the DNA TGTGCCAGCAGTTTCCCCGGAGGTTTCGAGCAGTACTTC. Amino acid sequence: CASSFPGGFEQYF. The chain links TRBV27 to TRBJ2-7; a weak D match, TRBD2 (5 bases). Trimming cost V 3 bases and J 6 bases, with 12 bases left between them. Germline assignment: CDR1 MNHEY and CDR2 SMNVEV (reference sequence). The CDR3 loop spans 13 amino acids.

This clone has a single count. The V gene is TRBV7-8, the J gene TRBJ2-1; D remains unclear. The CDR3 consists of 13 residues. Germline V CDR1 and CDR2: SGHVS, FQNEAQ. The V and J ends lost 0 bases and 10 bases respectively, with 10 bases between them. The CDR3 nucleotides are TGTGCCAGCAGCTTAGCCAGCCTCGGGGAGCAGTTCTTC. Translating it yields CASSLASLGEQFF.

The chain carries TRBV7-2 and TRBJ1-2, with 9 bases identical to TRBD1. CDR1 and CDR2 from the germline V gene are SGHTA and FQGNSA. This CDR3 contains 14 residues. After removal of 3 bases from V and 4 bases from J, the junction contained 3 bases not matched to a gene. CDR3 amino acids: CASSFRTGAYGYTF. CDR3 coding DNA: TGTGCCAGCAGCTTCCGGACAGGGGCCTATGGCTACACCTTC.

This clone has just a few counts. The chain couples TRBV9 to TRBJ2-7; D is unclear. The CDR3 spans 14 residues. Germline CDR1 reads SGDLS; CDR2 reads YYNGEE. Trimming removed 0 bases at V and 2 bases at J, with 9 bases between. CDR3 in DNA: TGTGCCAGCAGCGTAGATCTCCTAACCTACGAGCAGTACTTC. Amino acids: CASSVDLLTYEQYF.

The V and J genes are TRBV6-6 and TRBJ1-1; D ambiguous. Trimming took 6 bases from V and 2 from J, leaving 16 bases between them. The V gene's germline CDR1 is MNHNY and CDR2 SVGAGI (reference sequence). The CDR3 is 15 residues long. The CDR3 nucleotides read TGTGCCAGCAGCCCTACCCTGCAGGTTAACACTGAAGCTTTCTTT. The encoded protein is CASSPTLQVNTEAFF.

This chain's CDR3 is CASSPEGVTQYF. The CDR3 nucleotides are TGTGCCAGCAGCCCTGAAGGGGTGACCCAGTACTTC. The rearrangement links TRBV11-2 to TRBJ2-5; D possibly corresponds to TRBD1 (5 bases). CDR3 length: 12 residues. Looked up from germline, CDR1 is SGHAT and CDR2 is FQNNGV. The ends were cut back, 5 bases at V and 7 bases at J, with 11 bases in the middle.

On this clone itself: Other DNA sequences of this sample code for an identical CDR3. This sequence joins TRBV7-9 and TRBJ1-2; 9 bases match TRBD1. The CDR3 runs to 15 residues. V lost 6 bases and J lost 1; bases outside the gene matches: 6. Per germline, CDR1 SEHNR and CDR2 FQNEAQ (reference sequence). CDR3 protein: CASSLQGAINYGYTF. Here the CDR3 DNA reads TGTGCCAGCAGTTTACAGGGGGCGATTAACTATGGCTACACCTTC.

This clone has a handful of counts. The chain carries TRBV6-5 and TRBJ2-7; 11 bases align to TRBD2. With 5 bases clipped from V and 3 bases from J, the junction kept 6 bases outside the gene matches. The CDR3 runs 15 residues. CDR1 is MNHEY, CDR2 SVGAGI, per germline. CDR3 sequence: CASSPPGTSGYEQYF. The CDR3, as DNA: TGTGCCAGCAGTCCCCCCGGGACTAGCGGCTACGAGCAGTACTTC.

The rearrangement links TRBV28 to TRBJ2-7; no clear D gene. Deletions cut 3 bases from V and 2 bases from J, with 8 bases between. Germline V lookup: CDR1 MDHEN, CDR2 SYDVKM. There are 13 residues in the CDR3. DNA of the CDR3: TGTGCCAGCAGTTTGGGCTCCACCTACGAGCAGTACTTC. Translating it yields CASSLGSTYEQYF.

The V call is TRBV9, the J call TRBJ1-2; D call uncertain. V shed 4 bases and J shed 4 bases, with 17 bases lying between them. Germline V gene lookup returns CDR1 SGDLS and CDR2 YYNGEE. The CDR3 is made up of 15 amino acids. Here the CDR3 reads CASSSQIEGIYGYTF. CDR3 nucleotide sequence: TGTGCCAGCAGCTCTCAGATCGAGGGAATCTATGGCTACACCTTC.

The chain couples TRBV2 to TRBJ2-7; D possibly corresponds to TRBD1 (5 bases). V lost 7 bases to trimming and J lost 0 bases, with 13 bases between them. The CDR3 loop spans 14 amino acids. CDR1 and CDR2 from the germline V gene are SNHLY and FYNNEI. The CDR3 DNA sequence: TGTGCCAGCATCGTCGACAGACTCTCCTACGAGCAGTACTTC. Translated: CASIVDRLSYEQYF.

The CDR3 reads CASSKTGYRQPQHF. The CDR3 bases are TGTGCCAGCAGTAAGACAGGGTACCGGCAGCCCCAGCATTTT. The chain carries TRBV28 and TRBJ1-5, with 7 nucleotides matching TRBD1. From germline, CDR1 is MDHEN and CDR2 SYDVKM. J gave up 7 bases and V 5 bases, and 8 bases lay outside the gene matches. This CDR3 has 14 amino acids. Together with reference TRBV28 and TRBJ1-5, the CDR3 gives the full variable domain: DVKVTQSSRYLVKRTGEKVFLECVQDMDHENMFWYRQDPGLGLRLIYFSYDVKMKEKGDIPEGYSVSREKKERFSLILESASTNQTSMYLCASSKTGYRQPQHFGDGTRLSIL.

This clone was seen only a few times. This CDR3 is CASSRWDRGPEKLFF. The CDR3 DNA follows: TGTGCCAGTAGTCGATGGGACAGGGGGCCTGAAAAACTGTTTTTT. The V call is TRBV19, the J call TRBJ1-4, with TRBD1 identical over 12 bases. Trimming cost V 5 bases and J 7 bases; bases outside gene matches: 5. Germline lookup yields CDR1 LNHDA and CDR2 SQIVND (reference sequence). The CDR3 is made up of 15 amino acids.

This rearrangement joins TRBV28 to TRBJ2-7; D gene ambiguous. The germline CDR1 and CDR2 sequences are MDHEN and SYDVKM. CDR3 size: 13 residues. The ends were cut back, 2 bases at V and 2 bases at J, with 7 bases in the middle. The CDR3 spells CASSLLIPYEQYF. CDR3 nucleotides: TGTGCCAGCAGTTTACTAATCCCCTACGAGCAGTACTTC.

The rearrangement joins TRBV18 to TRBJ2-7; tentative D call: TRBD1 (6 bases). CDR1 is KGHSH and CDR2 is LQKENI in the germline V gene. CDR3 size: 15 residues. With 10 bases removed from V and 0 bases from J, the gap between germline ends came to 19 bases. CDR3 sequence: CATSPDRTLSYEQYF. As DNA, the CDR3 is TGTGCCACCTCCCCTGACAGGACCCTCTCCTACGAGCAGTACTTC.

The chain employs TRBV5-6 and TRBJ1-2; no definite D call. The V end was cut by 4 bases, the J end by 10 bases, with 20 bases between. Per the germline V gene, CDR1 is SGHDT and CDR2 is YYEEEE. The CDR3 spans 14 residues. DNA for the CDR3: TGTGCCAGCAGCCGACGCCAGATAAGAGGCCTCTACACCTTC. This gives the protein CASSRRQIRGLYTF.

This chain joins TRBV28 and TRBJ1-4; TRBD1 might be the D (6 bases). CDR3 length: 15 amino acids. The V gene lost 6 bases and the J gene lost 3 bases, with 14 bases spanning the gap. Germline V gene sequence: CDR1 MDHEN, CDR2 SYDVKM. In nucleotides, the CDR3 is TGTGCCAGCAGCACTTACAGGGCCCCTAATGAAAAACTGTTTTTT. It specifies CASSTYRAPNEKLFF.

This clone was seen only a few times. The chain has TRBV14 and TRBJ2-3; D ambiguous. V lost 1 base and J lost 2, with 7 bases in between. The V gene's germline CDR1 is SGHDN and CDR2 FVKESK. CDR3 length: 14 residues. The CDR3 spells CASSQGLSTDTQYF. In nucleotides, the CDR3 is TGTGCCAGCAGCCAAGGACTTTCCACAGATACGCAGTATTTT.

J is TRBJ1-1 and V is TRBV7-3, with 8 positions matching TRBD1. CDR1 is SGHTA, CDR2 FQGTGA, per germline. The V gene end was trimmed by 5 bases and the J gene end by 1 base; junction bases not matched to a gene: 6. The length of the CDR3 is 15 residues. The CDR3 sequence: CASSIDRGRNTEAFF. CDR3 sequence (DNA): TGTGCCAGCAGCATAGACAGGGGTCGGAACACTGAAGCTTTCTTT.

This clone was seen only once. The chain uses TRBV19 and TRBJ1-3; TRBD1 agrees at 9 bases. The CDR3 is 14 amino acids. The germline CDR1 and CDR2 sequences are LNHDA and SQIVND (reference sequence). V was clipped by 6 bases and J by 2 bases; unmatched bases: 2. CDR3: CASRRQGAGNTIYF. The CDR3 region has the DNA TGTGCCAGTAGACGACAGGGGGCTGGAAACACCATATATTTT.